This T cell receptor beta chain was documented in a study of tumor-infiltrating lymphocytes in oesophageal squamous cell carcinoma. The junction had 19 bases not matched to a gene; V was cut back by 8 bases and J by 1 base. The CDR3 sequence is 18 residues long. Germline V gene sequence: CDR1 MNHEY, CDR2 SMNVEV (reference sequence). This clonotype was seen ten or more times. TCRdb re-analysed the PCR reads in MiXCR, keeping a single row per CDR3 protein. The profile covers about 20,000 distinct CDR3 sequences, with 40% to 45% appearing a single time and roughly 13% taken by the ten largest. The rearrangement joins TRBV27 to TRBJ1-2; TRBD1 matches 7 bases. Sequencing was done on a sample of normal esophageal tissue next to the tumor. This clonotype was sampled from a male donor with esophageal squamous cell carcinoma. CDR3 protein: CASGSRIIRQGGNYGYTF. The CDR3 nucleotides are TGTGCCAGCGGGTCGAGGATCATCCGACAGGGAGGTAACTATGGCTACACCTTC.